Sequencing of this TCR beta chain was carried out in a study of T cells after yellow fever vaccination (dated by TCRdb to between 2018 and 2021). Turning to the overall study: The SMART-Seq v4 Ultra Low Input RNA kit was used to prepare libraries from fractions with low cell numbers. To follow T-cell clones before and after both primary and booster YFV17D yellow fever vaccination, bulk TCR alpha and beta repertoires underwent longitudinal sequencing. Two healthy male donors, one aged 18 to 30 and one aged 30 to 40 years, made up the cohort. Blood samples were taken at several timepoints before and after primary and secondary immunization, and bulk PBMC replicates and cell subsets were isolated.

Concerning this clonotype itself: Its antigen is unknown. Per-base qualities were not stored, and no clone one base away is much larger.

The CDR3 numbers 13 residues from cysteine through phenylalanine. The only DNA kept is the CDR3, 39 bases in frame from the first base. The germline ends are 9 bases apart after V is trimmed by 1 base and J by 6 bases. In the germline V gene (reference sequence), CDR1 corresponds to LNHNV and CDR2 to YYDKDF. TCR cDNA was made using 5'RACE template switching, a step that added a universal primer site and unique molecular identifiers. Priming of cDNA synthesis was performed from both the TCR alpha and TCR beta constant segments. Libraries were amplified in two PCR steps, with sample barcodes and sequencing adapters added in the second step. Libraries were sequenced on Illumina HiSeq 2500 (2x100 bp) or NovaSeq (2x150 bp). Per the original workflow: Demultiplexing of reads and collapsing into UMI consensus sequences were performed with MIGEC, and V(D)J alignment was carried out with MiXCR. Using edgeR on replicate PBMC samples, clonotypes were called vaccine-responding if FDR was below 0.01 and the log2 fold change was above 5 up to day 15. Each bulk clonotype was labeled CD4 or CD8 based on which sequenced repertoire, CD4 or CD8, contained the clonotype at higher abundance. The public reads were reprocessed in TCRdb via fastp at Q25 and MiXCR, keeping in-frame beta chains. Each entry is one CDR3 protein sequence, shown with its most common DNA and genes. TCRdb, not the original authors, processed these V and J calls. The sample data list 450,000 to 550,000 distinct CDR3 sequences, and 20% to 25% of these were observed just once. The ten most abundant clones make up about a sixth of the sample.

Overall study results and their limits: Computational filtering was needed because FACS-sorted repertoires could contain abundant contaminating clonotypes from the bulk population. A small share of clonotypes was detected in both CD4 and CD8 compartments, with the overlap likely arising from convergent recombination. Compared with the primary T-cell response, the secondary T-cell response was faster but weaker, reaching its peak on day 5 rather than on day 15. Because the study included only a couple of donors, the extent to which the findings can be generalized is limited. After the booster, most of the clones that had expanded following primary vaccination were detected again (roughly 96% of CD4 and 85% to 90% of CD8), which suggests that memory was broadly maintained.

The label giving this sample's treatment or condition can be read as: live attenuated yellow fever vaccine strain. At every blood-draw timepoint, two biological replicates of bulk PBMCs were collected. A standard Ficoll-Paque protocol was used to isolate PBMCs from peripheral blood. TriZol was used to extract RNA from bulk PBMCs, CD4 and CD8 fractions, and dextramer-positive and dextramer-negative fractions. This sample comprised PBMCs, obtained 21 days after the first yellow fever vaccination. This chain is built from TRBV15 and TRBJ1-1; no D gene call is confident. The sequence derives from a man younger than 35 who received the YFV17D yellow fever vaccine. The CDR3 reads CATSRGLMAEAFF. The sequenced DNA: TGTGCCACCAGCAGAGGTCTGATGGCTGAAGCTTTCTTT.